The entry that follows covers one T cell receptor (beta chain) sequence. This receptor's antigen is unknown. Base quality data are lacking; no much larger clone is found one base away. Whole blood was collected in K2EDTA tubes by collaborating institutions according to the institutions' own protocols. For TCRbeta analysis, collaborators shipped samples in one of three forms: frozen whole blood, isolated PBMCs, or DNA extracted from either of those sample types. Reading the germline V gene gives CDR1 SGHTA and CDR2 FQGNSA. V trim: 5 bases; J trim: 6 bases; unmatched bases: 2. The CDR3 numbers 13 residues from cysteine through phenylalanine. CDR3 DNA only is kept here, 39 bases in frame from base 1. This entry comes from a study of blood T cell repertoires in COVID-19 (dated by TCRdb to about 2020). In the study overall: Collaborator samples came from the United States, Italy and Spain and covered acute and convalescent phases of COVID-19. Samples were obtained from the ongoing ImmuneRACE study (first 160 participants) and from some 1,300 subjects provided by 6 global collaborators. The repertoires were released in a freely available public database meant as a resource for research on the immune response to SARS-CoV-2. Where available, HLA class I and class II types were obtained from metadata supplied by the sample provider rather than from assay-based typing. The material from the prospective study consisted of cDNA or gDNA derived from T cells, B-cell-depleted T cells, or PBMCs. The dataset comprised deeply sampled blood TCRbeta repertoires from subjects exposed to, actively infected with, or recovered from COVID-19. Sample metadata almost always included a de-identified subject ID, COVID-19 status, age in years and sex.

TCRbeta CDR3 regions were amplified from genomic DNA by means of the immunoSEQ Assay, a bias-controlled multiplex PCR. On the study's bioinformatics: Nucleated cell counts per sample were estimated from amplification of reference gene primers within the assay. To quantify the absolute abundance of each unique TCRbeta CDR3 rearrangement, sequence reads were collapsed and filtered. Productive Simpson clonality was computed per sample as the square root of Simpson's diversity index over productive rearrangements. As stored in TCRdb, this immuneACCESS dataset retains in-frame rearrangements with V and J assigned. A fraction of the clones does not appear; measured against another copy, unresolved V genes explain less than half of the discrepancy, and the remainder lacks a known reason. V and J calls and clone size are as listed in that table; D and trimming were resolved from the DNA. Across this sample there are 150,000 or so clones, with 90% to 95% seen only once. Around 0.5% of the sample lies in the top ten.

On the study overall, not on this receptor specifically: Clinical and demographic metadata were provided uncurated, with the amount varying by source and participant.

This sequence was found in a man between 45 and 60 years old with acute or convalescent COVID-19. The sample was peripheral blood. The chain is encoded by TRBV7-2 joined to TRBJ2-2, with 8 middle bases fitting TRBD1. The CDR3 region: CASSPTGAGELFF. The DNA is TGTGCCAGCAGCCCGACAGGGGCCGGGGAGCTGTTTTTT.